This record concerns one TCR beta chain sequence. Its matching antigen is unknown. As processed by the authors: The study built a papillary thyroid cancer distant-metastasis classifier from CDR3 differences across clinicopathological groups. TCRdb used MiXCR to call clones anew from the PCR reads. TCRdb, not the original authors, processed these V and J calls. Among 5,500 to 7,500 clones listed, 31% were seen once. The CDR3 loop spans 15 amino acids. The V end lost 5 bases, the J end lost 0 bases, and 12 bases lay between the germline ends. Germline V gene lookup returns CDR1 SGHTA and CDR2 FQGTGA. These data originate in a study of metastatic and nonmetastatic thyroid tumors. At the level of the study: Malignant and benign thyroid patients had repertoires compared in peripheral blood and tumor or nodule tissue.

Until they underwent thyroid surgery, no patient had received any treatment. General study findings and limits: Benign nodules were reported to have significantly lower TCR beta diversity than malignant thyroid tumors, in blood and tumor.

This sequence originates from a female donor with papillary thyroid cancer or a benign thyroid nodule (not recorded which). Some clones in this sample may be carry-over from other donors' samples. This rearrangement joins TRBV7-3 to TRBJ2-3; maybe TRBD2 (6 bases). The sample was tumor tissue. CDR3 sequence: CASSPVAASTDTQYF. Here the CDR3 DNA reads TGTGCCAGCAGCCCGGTAGCGGCTAGCACAGATACGCAGTATTTT. The full variable domain, in which reference TRBV7-3 and TRBJ2-3 provide the parts outside the CDR3, is GAGVSQTPSNKVTEKGKYVELRCDPISGHTALYWYRQSLGQGPEFLIYFQGTGAADDSGLPNDRFFAVRPEGSVSTLKIQRTERGDSAVYLCASSPVAASTDTQYFGPGTRLTVL.